This passage covers 14 T cell receptor beta chains from one sample sequenced in a study of blood T cell repertoires in COVID-19. Profiling relied on immunoSEQ multiplex PCR, and the TCRdb table lists in-frame clones only, not all of them. The sample yields under 250,000 clones, about nine tenths seen once. The sequenced sample was peripheral blood. Receptors originate from a woman aged 60 to 75 with acute or convalescent COVID-19.

The V call is TRBV28, the J call TRBJ2-7; TRBD1 matches at 8 bases. V gave up 10 bases and J gave up 1 base; unmatched junction bases: 9. The CDR3 has 14 amino acids. Germline V gene data show CDR1 as MDHEN and CDR2 as SYDVKM. This chain's CDR3 is CAIVKGQGSYEQYF. CDR3 nucleotide sequence: TGTGCCATTGTAAAAGGACAGGGATCCTACGAGCAGTACTTC.

This clone has a handful of counts. This chain connects TRBV27 to TRBJ2-7; 8 bases agree with TRBD1. CDR3 length: 14 amino acids. The junction had 3 bases not matched to a gene; V was cut back by 4 bases and J by 1 base. Germline V gives CDR1 MNHEY, CDR2 SMNVEV (reference sequence). The CDR3, as DNA: TGTGCCAGCAGTTCGAGGACAGGGTCCTACGAGCAGTACTTC. As protein: CASSSRTGSYEQYF.

This sequence joins TRBV4-3 and TRBJ2-5, with 15 bases matching TRBD2. This CDR3 is built from 18 residues. Germline V lookup: CDR1 LGHNA, CDR2 YSLEER. Trimming at V came to 4 bases and at J to 1 base, leaving 7 bases not matched to a gene. The CDR3 spells CASSLGLAGGTIQETQYF. CDR3 in DNA: TGCGCCAGCAGCCTGGGACTAGCGGGAGGAACCATCCAAGAGACCCAGTACTTC.

The chain is built from TRBV5-4 and TRBJ2-7; a weak D match, TRBD1 (6 bases). V lost 4 bases and J 2 bases, leaving 10 bases between the germline ends. Germline CDR1 and CDR2: SGHNT and YYREEE (reference sequence). This CDR3 is built from 13 residues. The CDR3 coding sequence is TGTGCCAGCAGCAGCCGGGACACCTACGAGCAGTACTTC. The encoded protein is CASSSRDTYEQYF.

The chain couples TRBV10-1 to TRBJ1-2; D is perhaps TRBD1 (6 bases). V lost 5 bases and J lost 4, with 14 bases in between. The CDR3 is 14 residues long. In germline, CDR1 is WNHNN, CDR2 SYGVQD (reference sequence). CDR3 sequence (DNA): TGCGCCAGCAGTAAGGACAGAAATTCCTATGGCTACACCTTC. Translating gives CASSKDRNSYGYTF.

V is TRBV5-4 and J is TRBJ2-5, with TRBD1 identical over 8 bases. J gave up 5 bases and V 3 bases, and 6 bases lay outside the gene matches. The CDR3 is 14 amino acids. The germline V gene has CDR1 SGHNT and CDR2 YYREEE (reference sequence). The CDR3: CASSSPTGAETQYF. The CDR3 nucleotides are TGTGCCAGCAGCTCTCCGACAGGGGCCGAGACCCAGTACTTC.

The chain links TRBV5-8 to TRBJ1-5; the match to TRBD1 covers 9 bases. CDR3 length equals 14 residues. The trim removed 6 bases at V and 6 bases at J, leaving 7 bases unmatched. The germline CDR1 and CDR2 sequences are SGHTS and YDEGEE. The CDR3 here is CASNLQGASQPQHF. In DNA, the CDR3 is TGTGCCAGCAACCTACAGGGGGCCAGTCAGCCCCAGCATTTT.

The chain couples TRBV12-1 to TRBJ1-2; the table's TRBD1 call for D was not verified on the DNA. TRBV12-1 is a recognized pseudogene. CDR3 length: 16 amino acids. The CDR3 DNA sequence: TGTGCCAGCAGCTTTGTGCGGCGTCAGGGGGAGGCTGGCTACACCTTC. This sequence encodes CASSFVRRQGEAGYTF.

This chain joins TRBV5-1 and TRBJ2-3, with D tentatively TRBD2 (6 bases). The CDR3 totals 16 residues. The V gene lost 0 bases and the J gene lost 0 bases, with 11 bases spanning the gap. Per the germline V gene, CDR1 is SGHRS and CDR2 is YFSETQ. CDR3 in DNA: TGCGCCAGCAGCTTGGGGCTAGCGCCTAGCACAGATACGCAGTATTTT. Translation gives CASSLGLAPSTDTQYF.

The V call is TRBV6-5, the J call TRBJ2-2; a possible D gene is TRBD1 (6 bases). CDR1 and CDR2 from the germline V gene are MNHEY and SVGAGI. The ends were cut back, 6 bases at V and 0 bases at J, with 11 bases in the middle. This CDR3 is 15 amino acids long. The chain's CDR3 is CASSSNRANTGELFF. In DNA, the CDR3 is TGTGCCAGCAGCTCTAACAGGGCGAACACCGGGGAGCTGTTTTTT.

The CDR3 nucleotides are TGTGCCAGCAGAAAACAGGGAGTAGAGACCCAGTACTTC. Residues: CASRKQGVETQYF. This sequence joins TRBV12-3 or TRBV12-4 and TRBJ2-5; D possibly corresponds to TRBD1 (6 bases). Deletions cut 6 bases from V and 4 bases from J, with 12 bases between. CDR3 length equals 13 residues.

V usage is TRBV6-6 and J usage is TRBJ1-6, with 8 positions matching TRBD1. The CDR3 runs 15 residues. The germline CDR1 and CDR2 sequences are MNHNY and SVGAGI (reference sequence). The V and J ends lost 7 bases and 9 bases, in that order; junction bases with no gene match: 11. CDR3 bases: TGTGCCAGCACCCTGCCGGGACAGGCCTTTTCACCCCTCCACTTT. Amino acid sequence: CASTLPGQAFSPLHF.

The chain has TRBV6-2 or TRBV6-3 and TRBJ1-6; D unclear. The germline CDR1 and CDR2 sequences are MNHEY and SVGEGT. The CDR3 extends over 15 amino acids. V was pared by 0 bases and J by 6 bases, with 9 bases between. For the CDR3, the DNA is TGTGCCAGCAGTTACTCGAGAAAGTCTAATTCACCCCTCCACTTT. It yields the protein CASSYSRKSNSPLHF.

The genes are TRBV4-1 and TRBJ2-1, with TRBD2 identical over 11 bases. The CDR3 is made up of 18 amino acids. The germline V gene has CDR1 MGHRA and CDR2 YSYEKL. The junction had 5 bases not matched to a gene; V was cut back by 1 base and J by 0 bases. The CDR3 coding sequence is TGCGCCAGCAGCCAAGGGACTAGCGGGTTGAGCTCCTACAATGAGCAGTTCTTC. Translated, it gives CASSQGTSGLSSYNEQFF.